This passage covers 28 T cell receptor beta chains from one sample sequenced in a study of blood T cell repertoires in COVID-19. The assay was immunoSEQ multiplex PCR, and TCRdb's table has in-frame clones only and misses some. The data contain more than 150,000 clones, roughly nine tenths of them seen just once; the ten biggest clones take up around 21%. Sequenced input: peripheral blood. The source of these receptors is a man aged 65-85 years with active or convalescent COVID-19.

The rearrangement links TRBV5-1 to TRBJ2-5, with 7 bases identical to TRBD2. The V gene end was trimmed by 0 bases and the J gene end by 5 bases; junction bases not matched to a gene: 4. The germline CDR1 and CDR2 sequences are SGHRS and YFSETQ. The CDR3 runs to 14 residues. CDR3 sequence (DNA): TGCGCCAGCAGCTTGGAAGGGAGGGTGGAGACCCAGTACTTC. Translated: CASSLEGRVETQYF.

In this sample, this clone turned up many times. This chain connects TRBV19 to TRBJ1-1; tentative D call: TRBD1 (6 bases). From germline, CDR1 is LNHDA and CDR2 SQIVND (reference sequence). The CDR3 has 17 amino acids. Trimming removed 3 bases from V and 4 bases from J, with 21 bases in between. The chain's CDR3 is CASSMGRDTPRGTEAFF. CDR3 nucleotide sequence: TGTGCCAGTAGTATGGGCAGGGACACTCCAAGGGGCACTGAAGCTTTCTTT.

This chain uses TRBV18 with TRBJ1-5, with D unclear. CDR3 length equals 14 residues. The V end was cut by 3 bases, the J end by 1 base, with 7 bases between. CDR1 KGHSH and CDR2 LQKENI come from the germline V gene. The CDR3 nucleotides read TGTGCCAGCTCACCGTCAATCAGCAATCAGCCCCAGCATTTT. Translated: CASSPSISNQPQHF. The whole variable domain, filled in from reference TRBV18 and TRBJ1-5, reads NAGVMQNPRHLVRRRGQEARLRCSPMKGHSHVYWYRQLPEEGLKFMVYLQKENIIDESGMPKERFSAEFPKEGPSILRIQQVVRGDSAAYFCASSPSISNQPQHFGDGTRLSIL.

This clone was picked up a small number of times. This chain links TRBV19 with TRBJ1-1; a possible D gene is TRBD1 (5 bases). The CDR3 runs 15 residues. Germline loops: CDR1 LNHDA, CDR2 SQIVND (reference sequence). Trimming cost V 8 bases and J 4 bases, with 20 bases left between them. The CDR3 here is CASRSRAGPGTEAFF. DNA for the CDR3: TGTGCCAGTCGATCCCGGGCGGGGCCGGGCACTGAAGCTTTCTTT.

This chain uses TRBV6-1 with TRBJ1-5; D gene uncertain. CDR1 is MNHNS and CDR2 is SASEGT in the germline V gene. The V and J ends lost 2 bases and 7 bases respectively, with 9 bases between them. This CDR3 has 13 residues. This CDR3 is CASSENMGQPQHF. CDR3 nucleotides: TGTGCCAGCAGTGAAAATATGGGCCAGCCCCAGCATTTT.

The chain combines TRBV10-3 with TRBJ2-3, with 8 bases identical to TRBD2. V was pared by 7 bases and J by 0 bases, with 3 bases of the junction left unmatched. Looked up from germline, CDR1 is ENHRY and CDR2 is SYGVKD. CDR3 size: 14 residues. The chain's CDR3 is CAIKTSESTDTQYF. The DNA for the CDR3 is TGTGCCATCAAGACTAGCGAAAGCACAGATACGCAGTATTTT.

This clone came up once. V usage is TRBV7-3 and J usage is TRBJ2-5; D may be TRBD1 (6 bases). This CDR3 has 14 residues. The V end was cut by 5 bases, the J end by 1 base, with 11 bases between. Germline values: CDR1 SGHTA, CDR2 FQGTGA. The chain's CDR3 is CASSPGQIQETQYF. In nucleotides, the CDR3 is TGTGCCAGCAGCCCTGGACAGATCCAAGAGACCCAGTACTTC.

The V gene is TRBV3-1 (or the pseudogene TRBV3-2), the J gene TRBJ2-7; 8 bases align to TRBD2. The ends lost 1 base at V and 5 bases at J; junction bases unmatched: 13. This CDR3 spans 17 amino acids. Germline CDR1 LGHDT, CDR2 YNNKEL (reference sequence). The CDR3 here is CASSQGHYSGKKHEQYF. The CDR3 nucleotides are TGTGCCAGCAGCCAAGGCCACTATAGCGGGAAAAAGCACGAGCAGTACTTC.

CDR3 sequence (DNA): TGCGCCAGCAGCGGGACAGGGGACAATGAGCAGTTCTTC. Translating gives CASSGTGDNEQFF. The chain combines TRBV5-1 with TRBJ2-1; TRBD1 agrees at 10 bases. Per germline, CDR1 SGHRS and CDR2 YFSETQ. J was trimmed by 5 bases and V by 4 bases; bases with no gene match: 0. The CDR3 covers 13 residues.

V is TRBV6-5 and J is TRBJ2-3; TRBD2 matches 7 bases. CDR3 length: 15 amino acids. V lost 4 bases, J lost 6 bases, and 10 bases stayed unmatched. The germline gives CDR1 MNHEY, CDR2 SVGAGI. In DNA, the CDR3 is TGTGCCAGCAGTTTAGGGTTTGTCGGGGGGGATACGCAGTATTTT. This translates into CASSLGFVGGDTQYF.

The chain employs TRBV19 and TRBJ2-2, with 8 bases lining up with TRBD1. CDR3 length: 15 residues. V gave up 3 bases and J gave up 5 bases; unmatched junction bases: 5. Germline lookup yields CDR1 LNHDA and CDR2 SQIVND (reference sequence). The DNA for the CDR3 is TGTGCCAGTAGTATTTTGGGACAGGCTACCGGGGAGCTGTTTTTT. It yields the protein CASSILGQATGELFF.

The chain combines TRBV5-1 with TRBJ2-7; TRBD2 matches at 9 bases. Germline CDR1 SGHRS, CDR2 YFSETQ. The CDR3 runs to 13 residues. Trimming took 9 bases from V and 0 from J; bases not matched to a gene: 4. Here the CDR3 reads CATREGSSYEQYF. CDR3 DNA sequence: TGCGCCACGCGGGAGGGTTCCTCCTACGAGCAGTACTTC. The full variable domain, its missing parts supplied by reference TRBV5-1 and TRBJ2-7, is KAGVTQTPRYLIKTRGQQVTLSCSPISGHRSVSWYQQTPGQGLQFLFEYFSETQRNKGNFPGRFSGRQFSNSRSEMNVSTLELGDSALYLCATREGSSYEQYFGPGTRLTVT.

This clone was found once. This chain connects TRBV7-2 to TRBJ2-3; TRBD2 agrees at 14 bases. The germline CDR1 and CDR2 sequences are SGHTA and FQGNSA. Germline trimming cut 4 bases from V and 3 bases from J; bases unmatched to any gene: 9. The CDR3 loop spans 18 amino acids. The CDR3 bases are TGTGCCAGCAGCTCAGCCCTGGGACTAGCGGGAGAGACAGATACGCAGTATTTT. Translation gives CASSSALGLAGETDTQYF.

This clone was detected a few times. The V gene is TRBV28, the J gene TRBJ1-1; 9 nucleotides align to TRBD1. The CDR3 has 13 residues. The V gene's germline CDR1 is MDHEN and CDR2 SYDVKM. V shed 8 bases and J 3 bases; nucleotides not matched to a gene: 4. The CDR3: CASDRGRDTEAFF. The CDR3 nucleotides are TGTGCCAGCGACAGGGGGAGGGACACTGAAGCTTTCTTT.

The V and J genes are TRBV11-3 and TRBJ2-1; 9 positions agree with TRBD2. CDR1 and CDR2 from the germline V gene are SGHNT and YENEEA. V lost 1 base, J lost 3 bases, and 7 bases stayed unmatched. The CDR3 contains 17 residues. The CDR3: CASSLGGRGGHYNEQFF. CDR3 nucleotides: TGTGCCAGCAGCTTAGGTGGGCGGGGGGGCCACTACAATGAGCAGTTCTTC.

The V call is TRBV7-2, the J call TRBJ2-7; the D gene is possibly TRBD1 (6 bases). V gave up 1 base and J gave up 2 bases, with 9 bases separating them. Germline-derived CDR1 and CDR2 are SGHTA and FQGNSA. This CDR3 is 14 amino acids long. The CDR3 here is CASSLGRTAYEQYF. CDR3 sequence (DNA): TGTGCCAGCAGCTTAGGTCGGACAGCCTACGAGCAGTACTTC.

V gene TRBV4-1 combines with J gene TRBJ1-3, with 7 positions matching TRBD1. Germline V gives CDR1 MGHRA, CDR2 YSYEKL. The CDR3 spans 17 residues. J lost 2 bases, V lost 4 bases, and 11 bases had no gene match. The chain's CDR3 is CASSPHATGTPGNTIYF. Written as DNA, the CDR3 is TGCGCCAGCAGCCCTCATGCGACAGGGACGCCTGGAAACACCATATATTTT.

This clone was seen once. The genes are TRBV7-2 and TRBJ1-2, with 8 nucleotides matching TRBD1. The CDR3 loop spans 13 amino acids. Germline-derived CDR1 and CDR2 are SGHTA and FQGNSA. V gave up 5 bases and J gave up 6 bases; unmatched junction bases: 5. The DNA for the CDR3 is TGTGCCAGCAGCCCACAGGGGGGGGATGGCTACACCTTC. Amino acids: CASSPQGGDGYTF.

The chain has TRBV27 and TRBJ2-1; a possible D gene is TRBD1 (5 bases). The V and J ends lost 6 bases and 5 bases respectively, with 17 bases between them. The CDR3 extends over 15 amino acids. Germline V CDR1 and CDR2: MNHEY, SMNVEV (reference sequence). The CDR3 spells CASSLRGERHNEQFF. In DNA, the CDR3 is TGTGCCAGCAGCCTAAGGGGTGAAAGGCACAATGAGCAGTTCTTC.

The chain has TRBV19 and TRBJ1-5; a possible D gene is TRBD1 (6 bases). The germline V gene has CDR1 LNHDA and CDR2 SQIVND (reference sequence). CDR3 size: 14 residues. Deletions cut 9 bases from V and 2 bases from J, with 14 bases between. CDR3 amino acids: CASDRNLGNQPQHF. The DNA of the CDR3 is TGTGCCAGCGACAGGAATCTGGGCAATCAGCCCCAGCATTTT.

The chain recombines TRBV5-1 with TRBJ1-5, with TRBD1 as a possible D gene (5 bases). The length of the CDR3 is 14 residues. The germline V gene encodes CDR1 SGHRS and CDR2 YFSETQ. The V and J ends lost 2 bases and 6 bases respectively, with 12 bases between them. The CDR3 region is CASSFSGGIQPQHF. CDR3 in DNA: TGCGCCAGCAGCTTTTCCGGGGGGATTCAGCCCCAGCATTTT.

This chain connects TRBV3-1 (or the pseudogene TRBV3-2) to TRBJ1-3; D is unclear. The CDR3 has 13 residues. Germline loops: CDR1 LGHDT, CDR2 YNNKEL (reference sequence). Between the trimmed V and J ends, which lost 2 bases and 4 bases, there was a span of 6 bases. The CDR3 here is CASSQLAGNTIYF. CDR3 nucleotide sequence: TGTGCCAGCAGCCAATTAGCCGGAAACACCATATATTTT.

The CDR3 protein is CSVQKDRAVGELFF. The DNA for the CDR3 is TGCAGCGTCCAGAAGGACAGGGCGGTCGGGGAGCTGTTTTTT. The chain combines TRBV29-1 with TRBJ2-2, with 8 bases matching TRBD1. Germline V gives CDR1 SQVTM, CDR2 ANQGSEA. CDR3 length equals 14 residues. The junction had 10 bases not matched to a gene; V was cut back by 6 bases and J by 7 bases.

The chain couples TRBV24-1 to TRBJ2-7; tentative D call: TRBD1 (6 bases). V was shortened by 4 bases and J by 5 bases, with 20 bases between the two germline ends. This CDR3 has 16 residues. Germline CDR1 reads KGHDR; CDR2 reads SFDVKD. The DNA of the CDR3 is TGTGCCACCAGTGAACCCGGACAGCAATATTCTGACGAGCAGTACTTC. The encoded protein is CATSEPGQQYSDEQYF.

This sequence joins TRBV5-1 and TRBJ1-5, with unresolved D. Per the germline V gene, CDR1 is SGHRS and CDR2 is YFSETQ. The V gene lost 4 bases and the J gene lost 1 base, with 6 bases spanning the gap. The CDR3 covers 13 residues. CDR3 sequence reads: CASSASSNQPQHF. CDR3 bases: TGCGCCAGCAGCGCAAGCAGCAATCAGCCCCAGCATTTT.

The genes are TRBV15 and TRBJ1-5; possibly TRBD1 for D (6 bases). From germline, CDR1 is LNHNV and CDR2 YYDKDF (reference sequence). This CDR3 has 16 residues. The V and J ends lost 1 base and 2 bases respectively, with 12 bases between them. DNA for the CDR3: TGTGCCACCAGCAGAGTTGGGGGCAGCGGCAATCAGCCCCAGCATTTT. Protein product: CATSRVGGSGNQPQHF.

The chain combines TRBV4-3 with TRBJ1-4; D is perhaps TRBD1 (5 bases). Trimming stripped 4 bases from V and 4 bases from J, with 13 bases between. The CDR3 is 15 residues long. Germline CDR1 and CDR2: LGHNA and YSLEER. Here the CDR3 reads CASSLLGGGNEKLFF. As DNA, the CDR3 is TGCGCCAGCAGCCTCCTGGGGGGGGGTAATGAAAAACTGTTTTTT.

This rearrangement joins TRBV6-2 or TRBV6-3 to TRBJ1-1; D uncertain. There are 12 residues in the CDR3. CDR1 and CDR2 from the germline V gene are MNHEY and SVGEGT. Trimming removed 2 bases from V and 7 bases from J, with 8 bases in between. The CDR3 region is CASSYAHYEAFF. Written as DNA, the CDR3 is TGTGCCAGCAGTTACGCACACTATGAAGCTTTCTTT.